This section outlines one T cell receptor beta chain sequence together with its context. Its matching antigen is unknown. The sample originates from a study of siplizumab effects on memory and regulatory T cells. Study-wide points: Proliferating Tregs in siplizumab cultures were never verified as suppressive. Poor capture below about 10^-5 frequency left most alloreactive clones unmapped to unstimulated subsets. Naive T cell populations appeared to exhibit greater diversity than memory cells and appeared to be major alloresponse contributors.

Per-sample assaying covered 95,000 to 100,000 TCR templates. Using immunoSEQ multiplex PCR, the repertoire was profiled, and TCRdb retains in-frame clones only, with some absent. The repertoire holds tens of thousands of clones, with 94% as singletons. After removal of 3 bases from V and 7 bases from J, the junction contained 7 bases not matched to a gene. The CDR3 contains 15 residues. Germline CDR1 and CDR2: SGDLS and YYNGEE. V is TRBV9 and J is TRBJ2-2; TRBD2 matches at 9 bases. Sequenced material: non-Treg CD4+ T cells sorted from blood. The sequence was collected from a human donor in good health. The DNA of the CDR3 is TGTGCCAGCAGCGGGTTAGCGGGAGTCGGCGGGGAGCTGTTTTTT. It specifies CASSGLAGVGGELFF.